The 8 T cell receptor beta chains below were found in one sample sequenced in a study of T cell repertoires in cytomegalovirus infection. TCRdb reprocessed the reads with MiXCR, giving one entry per CDR3 protein. Of 680,000 or so distinct CDR3 sequences listed, approximately 40% are singletons. Sequenced: PBMCs. These receptor sequences come from a human donor in good health (CMV status not recorded). Some clones in this sample may be carry-over from other donors' samples.

This clonotype was counted once. This may arise from a read error, as a much more abundant clone is one base away. The genes are TRBV7-9 and TRBJ1-5, with TRBD1 as a possible D gene (5 bases). This CDR3 is built from 15 residues. Germline V gene lookup returns CDR1 SEHNR and CDR2 FQNEAQ (reference sequence). CDR3 protein: CASSLDGASNRPQHF. For the CDR3, the DNA is TGTGCCAGCAGCTTAGATGGGGCCAGCAATCGGCCCCAGCATTTT.

This clonotype appeared a few times. The chain joins TRBV7-3 to TRBJ2-7, with TRBD2 identical over 9 bases. Trimming removed 1 base from V and 2 bases from J; junction bases left unmatched: 3. The CDR3 consists of 15 residues. Germline assignment: CDR1 SGHTA and CDR2 FQGTGA. The CDR3 coding sequence is TGTGCCAGCAGCTTAATAGCGGGGGTTACCTACGAGCAGTACTTC. Translated: CASSLIAGVTYEQYF.

This chain joins TRBV25-1 and TRBJ2-2, with D perhaps assigned TRBD1 or TRBD2 (5 bases each). The CDR3 is 14 amino acids. V was shortened by 5 bases and J by 3 bases, with 10 bases between the two germline ends. From germline, CDR1 is MGHDK and CDR2 SYGVNS. The CDR3: CASSPRGDTGELFF. As DNA, the CDR3 is TGTGCCAGCAGTCCCCGGGGCGACACCGGGGAGCTGTTTTTT.

The V call is TRBV18, the J call TRBJ1-1; D may be TRBD1 (5 bases). Per germline, CDR1 KGHSH and CDR2 LQKENI. This CDR3 has 15 residues. V was clipped by 0 bases and J by 0 bases, with 8 bases between them. CDR3 coding DNA: TGTGCCAGCTCACCACCGTCAGGGATGAACACTGAAGCTTTCTTT. Protein: CASSPPSGMNTEAFF. Looking up the rest from reference TRBV18 and TRBJ1-1 gives the full variable domain: NAGVMQNPRHLVRRRGQEARLRCSPMKGHSHVYWYRQLPEEGLKFMVYLQKENIIDESGMPKERFSAEFPKEGPSILRIQQVVRGDSAAYFCASSPPSGMNTEAFFGQGTRLTVV.

V and J are TRBV15 and TRBJ1-5; tentatively, D is TRBD1 (5 bases). The V end lost 1 base, the J end lost 7 bases, and 11 bases lay between the germline ends. This CDR3 is built from 14 residues. The V gene's germline CDR1 is LNHNV and CDR2 YYDKDF (reference sequence). The CDR3 DNA reads as TGTGCCACCAGCAGAGCGAGACAGACCCAGCCCCAGCATTTT. Protein: CATSRARQTQPQHF.

The table lists this clonotype with a few counts. As DNA, the CDR3 is TGTGCCAGCAGGGTCCCGGGACAGGGGGACGGAAGGACCTATAATTCACCCCTCCACTTT. Translated, it gives CASRVPGQGDGRTYNSPLHF. This chain joins TRBV2 and TRBJ1-6, with TRBD1 matching 11 bases. There are 20 residues in the CDR3. V was pared by 6 bases and J by 2 bases, with 15 bases of the junction left unmatched. Germline V CDR1 and CDR2: SNHLY, FYNNEI.

This chain links TRBV7-2 with TRBJ2-3, with a weak D call TRBD2 (5 bases). V lost 5 bases and J 2 bases, leaving 11 bases between the germline ends. The CDR3 contains 14 residues. Germline-derived CDR1 and CDR2 are SGHTA and FQGNSA. The CDR3: CASSAGLTTDTQYF. The CDR3 nucleotides read TGTGCCAGCAGCGCCGGACTCACCACAGATACGCAGTATTTT.

The CDR3 loop reads CASSPRTGDEQFF. As DNA, the CDR3 is TGTGCCAGCAGCCCGAGGACAGGGGATGAGCAGTTCTTC. V usage is TRBV7-6 and J usage is TRBJ2-1, with 9 bases lining up with TRBD1. The CDR3 is 13 residues long. With V trimmed by 5 bases and J by 8 bases, 4 bases remained unmatched. Germline CDR1 SGHVS, CDR2 FNYEAQ.